This T cell receptor beta chain was obtained from a study of blood T cells in healthy people across ages. This clonotype was observed a single time. Through a sample-barcoded 5' primer and a J-beta primer mix, a second PCR was run for roughly 6 to 11 cycles. MiXCR, run by TCRdb on the 5' RACE reads, gives a single entry per CDR3 protein. This table holds around 1,800,000 distinct CDR3 sequences, about two fifths found once. The TCR sequence derives from a human donor in good health. What was sequenced was blood.

The CDR3 protein is CAWRDRSEQFF. CDR3 in DNA: TGTGCCTGGAGGGACAGGAGTGAGCAGTTCTTC. The V call is TRBV30, the J call TRBJ2-1, with 7 bases lining up with TRBD1. Losses at the gene ends were 3 bases for V and 9 bases for J; bases not matched to a gene: 2. The CDR3 spans 11 residues. From germline, CDR1 is GTSNPN and CDR2 SVGIG (reference sequence).